One and the same sample provided the 15 T cell receptor beta chains below, sequenced in a study of identical twins. One entry per CDR3 protein, called by TCRdb with MiXCR from the 5' RACE reads. The table records around 280,000 distinct CDR3 sequences, under 9.5% of them present only once. A further study also used this sample, focusing on yellow fever vaccine responses in identical twins.

Specimen: memory (CD45RO+) T cells sorted from blood. The receptors derive from a woman under 30 in good health.

This sequence joins TRBV18 and TRBJ2-7; D is possibly TRBD2 (5 bases). Germline values: CDR1 KGHSH, CDR2 LQKENI. V was shortened by 1 base and J by 3 bases, with 10 bases between the two germline ends. The CDR3 totals 14 residues. CDR3: CASSPRSGGYEQYV. In DNA form, the CDR3 reads TGTGCCAGCTCACCACGCAGCGGCGGCTACGAGCAGTACGTC.

This clonotype was seen at least ten times. The V and J genes are TRBV5-5 and TRBJ1-4; the match to TRBD1 covers 7 bases. With V trimmed by 3 bases and J by 3 bases, 5 bases remained unmatched. Looked up from germline, CDR1 is SGHKS and CDR2 is YYEKEE (reference sequence). This CDR3 spans 15 amino acids. DNA for the CDR3: TGTGCCAGCAGCTCACACAGGGGATCTAATGAAAAACTGTTTTTT. Its translation: CASSSHRGSNEKLFF.

This clonotype was picked up a small number of times. The chain uses TRBV12-3 or TRBV12-4 and TRBJ1-5, with D perhaps matching TRBD1 (6 bases). Trimming stripped 5 bases from V and 5 bases from J, with 10 bases between. This CDR3 has 13 amino acids. CDR3 bases: TGTGCCAGCAGTGCAAACAGGGATCAGCCCCAGCATTTT. Its protein product is CASSANRDQPQHF.

The chain employs TRBV6-1 and TRBJ2-7; maybe TRBD1 (5 bases). Trimming cost V 2 bases and J 2 bases, with 10 bases left between them. This CDR3 has 14 amino acids. Germline CDR1 and CDR2: MNHNS and SASEGT. The CDR3 here is CASSERPGTYEQYF. CDR3 coding DNA: TGTGCCAGCAGTGAAAGGCCAGGGACCTACGAGCAGTACTTC.

The chain is built from TRBV6-1 and TRBJ1-6; D unclear. The CDR3 runs 14 residues. From germline, CDR1 is MNHNS and CDR2 SASEGT. Trimming took 1 base from V and 7 from J, leaving 8 bases between them. The CDR3 bases are TGTGCCAGCAGTGAAGTATATCCGAATTCACCCCTCCACTTT. Residues: CASSEVYPNSPLHF.

This clonotype has just a few counts. This sequence joins TRBV6-1 and TRBJ2-1; the match to TRBD2 covers 13 bases. The ends lost 6 bases at V and 6 bases at J; junction bases unmatched: 14. CDR3 length equals 18 residues. The germline V gene encodes CDR1 MNHNS and CDR2 SASEGT. The CDR3 loop is CASSGKGLAGSRGNEQFF. CDR3 DNA: TGTGCCAGCAGCGGCAAGGGACTAGCGGGGTCCCGTGGCAATGAGCAGTTCTTC.

This clonotype has just a few counts. V is TRBV15 and J is TRBJ2-2, with D hard to call. CDR1 is LNHNV and CDR2 is YYDKDF in the germline V gene (reference sequence). V lost 0 bases to trimming and J lost 7 bases, with 12 bases between them. The CDR3 contains 15 residues. CDR3 in DNA: TGTGCCACCAGCAGAGAGGGCAGGTTGGGCGGGGAGCTGTTTTTT. This gives the protein CATSREGRLGGELFF.

This clonotype came up many times. This chain connects TRBV5-1 to TRBJ2-1; 8 bases fit TRBD2. Trimming took 4 bases from V and 6 from J; bases not matched to a gene: 9. There are 15 residues in the CDR3. Germline loops: CDR1 SGHRS, CDR2 YFSETQ. The CDR3 DNA is TGCGCCAGCAGCCGGGGGGGGGGCCTTGGCAATGAGCAGTTCTTC. Translation gives CASSRGGGLGNEQFF.

This chain uses TRBV5-1 with TRBJ2-2; TRBD1 agrees at 9 bases. This CDR3 has 15 residues. The trim removed 4 bases at V and 6 bases at J, leaving 7 bases unmatched. CDR1 is SGHRS and CDR2 is YFSETQ in the germline V gene. CDR3 in amino acids: CASSRGDRDPGELFF. As DNA, the CDR3 is TGCGCCAGCAGCCGAGGGGACAGGGACCCCGGGGAGCTGTTTTTT.

This clonotype was counted between two and nine times. The chain recombines TRBV20-1 with TRBJ2-1; unclear D gene. V lost 2 bases and J 0 bases, leaving 11 bases between the germline ends. The CDR3 sequence is 15 residues long. Per germline, CDR1 DFQATT and CDR2 SNEGSKA (reference sequence). The CDR3 is CSARLAESSYNEQFF. CDR3 nucleotides: TGCAGTGCTAGACTGGCGGAGAGCTCCTACAATGAGCAGTTCTTC.

This clonotype was seen repeatedly, ten times or more. The chain employs TRBV27 and TRBJ2-5, with 9 bases identical to TRBD2. Germline assignment: CDR1 MNHEY and CDR2 SMNVEV (reference sequence). V dropped 1 base and J dropped 4; count of bases not matched to a gene: 7. The CDR3 spans 16 residues. The CDR3 DNA reads TGTGCCAGCAGTTTATATGGCGGGGGGGCCTCAGAGACCCAGTACTTC. Amino acids: CASSLYGGGASETQYF.

This clonotype was detected many times. The J gene is TRBJ2-7, the V gene TRBV7-9, with unresolved D. The CDR3 length is 15 residues. Trimming removed 1 base from V and 10 bases from J, with 20 bases in between. Germline CDR1 is SEHNR and CDR2 is FQNEAQ (reference sequence). The CDR3 loop is CASSLDRLCSFRQYV. In DNA, the CDR3 is TGTGCCAGCAGCTTAGATCGTCTGTGCTCTTTTCGTCAGTACGTC.

This clonotype has only a few counts. This chain joins TRBV5-1 and TRBJ2-7; D tentatively fits TRBD1 or TRBD2 (6 bases each). The CDR3 is 13 residues long. Trimming removed 0 bases from V and 7 bases from J, with 11 bases in between. Germline CDR1 SGHRS, CDR2 YFSETQ. The CDR3 sequence: CASSLGGAGEQYV. CDR3 nucleotides: TGCGCCAGCAGCTTGGGGGGGGCGGGGGAGCAGTACGTC.

This clonotype was picked up a small number of times. The rearrangement joins TRBV20-1 to TRBJ2-3; D is perhaps TRBD1 or TRBD2 (5 bases each). This CDR3 spans 16 amino acids. Trimming stripped 1 base from V and 0 bases from J, with 14 bases between. Germline V gene data show CDR1 as DFQATT and CDR2 as SNEGSKA (reference sequence). The CDR3 DNA sequence: TGCAGTGCTAGAGGAGGGGCAGAGTCTAGCACAGATACGCAGTATTTT. Protein: CSARGGAESSTDTQYF.

This clonotype was recorded a few times. The chain combines TRBV11-2 with TRBJ2-5; 7 nucleotides align to TRBD1. The CDR3 has 16 residues. The germline CDR1 and CDR2 sequences are SGHAT and FQNNGV. J was trimmed by 1 base and V by 7 bases; bases with no gene match: 12. The CDR3 DNA is TGTGCCAGCACCCTATGGGCCGGGACAGCCCAAGAGACCCAGTACTTC. It codes for CASTLWAGTAQETQYF.